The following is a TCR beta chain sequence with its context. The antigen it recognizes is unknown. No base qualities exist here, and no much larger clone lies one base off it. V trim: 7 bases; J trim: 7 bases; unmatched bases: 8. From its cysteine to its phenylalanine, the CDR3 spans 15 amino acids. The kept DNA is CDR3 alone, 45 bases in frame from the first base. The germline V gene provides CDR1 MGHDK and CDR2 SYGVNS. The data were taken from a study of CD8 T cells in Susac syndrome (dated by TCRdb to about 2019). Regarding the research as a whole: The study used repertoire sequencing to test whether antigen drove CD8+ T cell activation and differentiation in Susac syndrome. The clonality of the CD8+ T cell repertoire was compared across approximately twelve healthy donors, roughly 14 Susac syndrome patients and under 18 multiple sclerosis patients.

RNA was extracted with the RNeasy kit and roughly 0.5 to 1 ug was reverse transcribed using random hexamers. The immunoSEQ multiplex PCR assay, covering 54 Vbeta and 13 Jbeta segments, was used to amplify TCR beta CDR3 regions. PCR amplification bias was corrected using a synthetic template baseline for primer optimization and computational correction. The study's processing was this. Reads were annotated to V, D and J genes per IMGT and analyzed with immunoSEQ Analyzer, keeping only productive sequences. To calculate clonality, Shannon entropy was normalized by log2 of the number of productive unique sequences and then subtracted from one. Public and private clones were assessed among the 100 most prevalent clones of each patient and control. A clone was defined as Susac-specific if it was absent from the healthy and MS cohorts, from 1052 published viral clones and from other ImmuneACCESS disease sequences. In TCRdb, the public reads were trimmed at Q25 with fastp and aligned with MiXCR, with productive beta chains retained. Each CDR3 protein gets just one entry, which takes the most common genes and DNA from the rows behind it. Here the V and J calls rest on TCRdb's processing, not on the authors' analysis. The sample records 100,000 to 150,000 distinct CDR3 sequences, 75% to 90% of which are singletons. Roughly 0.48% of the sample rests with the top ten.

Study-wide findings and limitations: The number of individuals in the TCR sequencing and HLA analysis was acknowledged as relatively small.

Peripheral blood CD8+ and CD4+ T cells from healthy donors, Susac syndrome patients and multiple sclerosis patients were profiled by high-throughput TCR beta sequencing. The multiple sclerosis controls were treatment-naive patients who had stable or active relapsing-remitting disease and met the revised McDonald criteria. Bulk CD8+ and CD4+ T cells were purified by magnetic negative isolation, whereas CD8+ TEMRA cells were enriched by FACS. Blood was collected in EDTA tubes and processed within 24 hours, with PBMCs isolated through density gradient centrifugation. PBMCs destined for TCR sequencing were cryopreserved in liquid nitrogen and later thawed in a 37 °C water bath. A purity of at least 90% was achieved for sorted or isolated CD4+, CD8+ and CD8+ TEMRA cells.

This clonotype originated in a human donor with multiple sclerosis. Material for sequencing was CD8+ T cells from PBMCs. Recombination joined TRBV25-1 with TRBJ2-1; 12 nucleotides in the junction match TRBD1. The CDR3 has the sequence CASMAGQGAANEQFF. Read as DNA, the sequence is TGTGCCAGCATGGCGGGACAGGGGGCTGCTAATGAGCAGTTCTTC.